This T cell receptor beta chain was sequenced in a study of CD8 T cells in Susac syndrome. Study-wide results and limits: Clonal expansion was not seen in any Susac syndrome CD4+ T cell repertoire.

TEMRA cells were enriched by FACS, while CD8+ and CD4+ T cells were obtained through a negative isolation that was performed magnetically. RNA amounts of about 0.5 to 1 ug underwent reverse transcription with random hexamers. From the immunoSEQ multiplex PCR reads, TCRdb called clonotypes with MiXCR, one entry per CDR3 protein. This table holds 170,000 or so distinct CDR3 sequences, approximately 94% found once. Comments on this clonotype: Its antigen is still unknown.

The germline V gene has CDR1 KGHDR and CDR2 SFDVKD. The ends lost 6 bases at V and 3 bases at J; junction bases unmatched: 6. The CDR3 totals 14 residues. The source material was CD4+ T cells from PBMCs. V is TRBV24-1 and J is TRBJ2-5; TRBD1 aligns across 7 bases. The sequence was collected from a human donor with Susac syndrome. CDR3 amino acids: CATSPRGREETQYF. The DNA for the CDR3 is TGTGCCACCAGTCCGAGGGGGCGAGAAGAGACCCAGTACTTC.